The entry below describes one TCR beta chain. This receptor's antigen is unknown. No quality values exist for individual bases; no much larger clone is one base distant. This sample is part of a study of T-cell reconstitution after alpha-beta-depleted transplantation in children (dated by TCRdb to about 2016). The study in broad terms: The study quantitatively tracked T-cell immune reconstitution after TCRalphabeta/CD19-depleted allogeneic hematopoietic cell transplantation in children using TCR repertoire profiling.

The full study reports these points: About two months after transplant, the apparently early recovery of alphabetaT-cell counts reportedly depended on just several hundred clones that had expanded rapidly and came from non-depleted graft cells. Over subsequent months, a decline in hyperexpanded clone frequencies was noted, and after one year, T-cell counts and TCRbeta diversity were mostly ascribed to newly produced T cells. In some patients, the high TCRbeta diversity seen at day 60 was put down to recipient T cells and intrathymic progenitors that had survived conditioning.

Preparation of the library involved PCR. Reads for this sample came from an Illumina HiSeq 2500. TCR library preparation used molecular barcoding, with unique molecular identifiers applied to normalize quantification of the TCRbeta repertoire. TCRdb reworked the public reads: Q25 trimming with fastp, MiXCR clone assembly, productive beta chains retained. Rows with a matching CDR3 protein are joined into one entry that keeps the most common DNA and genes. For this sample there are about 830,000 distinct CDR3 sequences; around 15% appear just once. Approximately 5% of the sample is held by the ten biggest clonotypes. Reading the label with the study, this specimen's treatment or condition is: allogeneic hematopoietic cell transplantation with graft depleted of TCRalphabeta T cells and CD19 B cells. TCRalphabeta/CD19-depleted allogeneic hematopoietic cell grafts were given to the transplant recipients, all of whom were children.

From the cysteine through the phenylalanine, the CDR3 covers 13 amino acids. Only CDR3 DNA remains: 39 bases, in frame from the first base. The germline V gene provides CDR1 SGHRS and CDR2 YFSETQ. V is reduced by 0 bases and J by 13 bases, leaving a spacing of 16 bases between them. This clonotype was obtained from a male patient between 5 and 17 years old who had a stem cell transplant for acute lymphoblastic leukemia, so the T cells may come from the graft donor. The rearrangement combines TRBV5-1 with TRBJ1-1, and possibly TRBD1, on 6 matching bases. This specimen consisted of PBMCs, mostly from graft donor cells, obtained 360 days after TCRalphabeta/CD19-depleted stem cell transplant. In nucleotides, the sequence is TGCGCCAGCAGCTTGGACAGGGAAGGGAGAGTTTTCTTT. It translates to CASSLDREGRVFF.